These 10 T cell receptor beta chains were sequenced from one sample in a study of T cells after posttransplantation cyclophosphamide. Profiled with immunoSEQ multiplex PCR; TCRdb holds only in-frame clones, not every one. The sample has approximately 45,000 clones, around 91% seen once. The source material was PBMCs. The receptor set was obtained from a woman in her fifties or sixties in good health and a related stem cell transplant donor.

V gene TRBV30 combines with J gene TRBJ2-7; no definite D call. The V gene lost 0 bases and the J gene lost 5 bases, with 5 bases spanning the gap. From germline, CDR1 is GTSNPN and CDR2 SVGIG (reference sequence). This CDR3 is built from 11 residues. The CDR3 nucleotides are TGTGCCTGGAGTGTAGAGAACGAGCAGTACTTC. It is translated as CAWSVENEQYF.

Comment on this clone: Other DNA sequences from this sample encode an identical CDR3 as well. The V and J genes are TRBV5-1 and TRBJ1-6; D possibly corresponds to TRBD1 (6 bases). CDR1 and CDR2 from the germline V gene are SGHRS and YFSETQ. This CDR3 is built from 15 residues. V shed 0 bases and J shed 11 bases, with 15 bases lying between them. The CDR3, as DNA: TGCGCCAGCAGCTTGGGGACAGACCCTGGGACACCCCTCCACTTT. Protein sequence: CASSLGTDPGTPLHF.

V usage is TRBV5-6 and J usage is TRBJ1-1; weak D call: TRBD1 (6 bases). The germline V and J ends were trimmed by 4 bases and 8 bases, with 15 bases remaining between them. From germline, CDR1 is SGHDT and CDR2 YYEEEE. The CDR3 sequence is 13 residues long. The CDR3 bases are TGTGCCAGCAGCATTTTAGGGGGACCAGAAGCTTTCTTT. Protein sequence: CASSILGGPEAFF. Full variable domain (rest looked up from reference TRBV5-6 and TRBJ1-1): DAGVTQSPTHLIKTRGQQVTLRCSPKSGHDTVSWYQQALGQGPQFIFQYYEEEERQRGNFPDRFSGHQFPNYSSELNVNALLLGDSALYLCASSILGGPEAFFGQGTRLTVV.

The chain combines TRBV7-8 with TRBJ1-4; 8 positions match TRBD1. V was clipped by 2 bases and J by 6 bases; unmatched bases: 5. The CDR3 is 15 amino acids. Looked up from germline, CDR1 is SGHVS and CDR2 is FQNEAQ. CDR3 amino acids: CASSLPGQADEKLFF. CDR3 bases: TGTGCCAGCAGCTTACCGGGACAGGCTGATGAAAAACTGTTTTTT.

The V gene is TRBV4-1, the J gene TRBJ1-4; no clear D gene. V was shortened by 0 bases and J by 7 bases, with 6 bases between the two germline ends. CDR3 length: 13 residues. The germline CDR1 and CDR2 sequences are MGHRA and YSYEKL. DNA for the CDR3: TGCGCCAGCAGCCAAGATAGTGGTGAAAAACTGTTTTTT. It translates to CASSQDSGEKLFF.

The chain couples TRBV5-4 to TRBJ2-2; TRBD1 matches at 10 bases. CDR1 and CDR2 from the germline V gene are SGHNT and YYREEE (reference sequence). With 3 bases clipped from V and 4 bases from J, the junction kept 3 bases outside the gene matches. CDR3 length: 15 amino acids. The CDR3 sequence is CASSSGTGATGELFF. The CDR3 nucleotides read TGTGCCAGCAGCTCCGGGACAGGGGCCACCGGGGAGCTGTTTTTT.

The rearrangement uses TRBV6-1 and TRBJ1-1; 8 positions match TRBD1. V dropped 9 bases and J dropped 4; count of bases not matched to a gene: 10. The CDR3 has 14 residues. CDR1 is MNHNS, CDR2 SASEGT, per germline. CDR3 amino acids: CASNQPGGGTEAFF. CDR3 bases: TGTGCCAGTAACCAACCAGGGGGCGGCACTGAAGCTTTCTTT.

The chain links TRBV29-1 to TRBJ1-4; 8 bases are a match to TRBD1. Germline assignment: CDR1 SQVTM and CDR2 ANQGSEA. This CDR3 region has 16 residues. The V segment lost 7 bases and the J segment 2 bases; nucleotides outside the gene matches: 12. DNA for the CDR3: TGCAGCGCACTTCAGACAGGGGCCGCGACTAATGAAAAACTGTTTTTT. It translates to CSALQTGAATNEKLFF.

V and J are TRBV7-2 and TRBJ2-3, with 9 bases fitting TRBD2. Germline CDR1 SGHTA, CDR2 FQGNSA. The CDR3 is made up of 14 amino acids. V shed 5 bases, J shed 5 bases, and the junction held 5 bases outside the gene matches. The CDR3 is CASSGSTSGDTQYF. CDR3 nucleotides: TGTGCCAGCAGCGGATCGACTAGCGGAGATACGCAGTATTTT.

The rearrangement uses TRBV9 and TRBJ1-5; D perhaps matches TRBD1 (6 bases). The V gene's germline CDR1 is SGDLS and CDR2 YYNGEE. The ends were cut back, 0 bases at V and 4 bases at J, with 8 bases in the middle. This CDR3 has 14 residues. CDR3 DNA sequence: TGTGCCAGCAGCGTAGGGGGGCAGAATCAGCCCCAGCATTTT. This encodes CASSVGGQNQPQHF.